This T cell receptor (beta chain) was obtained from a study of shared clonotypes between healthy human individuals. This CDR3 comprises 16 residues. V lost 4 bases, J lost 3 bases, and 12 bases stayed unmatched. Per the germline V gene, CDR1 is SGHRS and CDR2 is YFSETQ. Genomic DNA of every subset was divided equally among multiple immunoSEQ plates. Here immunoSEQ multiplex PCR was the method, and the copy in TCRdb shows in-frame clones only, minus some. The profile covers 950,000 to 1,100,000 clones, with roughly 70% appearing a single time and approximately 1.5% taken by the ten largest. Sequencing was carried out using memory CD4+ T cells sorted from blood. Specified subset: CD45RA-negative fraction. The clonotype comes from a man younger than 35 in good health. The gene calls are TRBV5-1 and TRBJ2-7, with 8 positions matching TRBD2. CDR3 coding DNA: TGCGCCAGCAGCCCGGGTGCTAGCGGGCAGGTCTACGAGCAGTACTTC. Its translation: CASSPGASGQVYEQYF. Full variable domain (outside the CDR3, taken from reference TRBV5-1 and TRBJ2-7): KAGVTQTPRYLIKTRGQQVTLSCSPISGHRSVSWYQQTPGQGLQFLFEYFSETQRNKGNFPGRFSGRQFSNSRSEMNVSTLELGDSALYLCASSPGASGQVYEQYFGPGTRLTVT.